The rows below give T cell receptor beta chains drawn from one sample of a study of beta chain features in type 1 diabetes. Only in-frame clones appear in the TCRdb table, and some are missing; sequencing was by immunoSEQ multiplex PCR. The sample shows 620,000 or so clones, roughly 16% of them seen only once. Sequences were obtained from naive CD4+ T cells from blood. The receptors shown here come from a young man in good health. The CDR3 runs from the conserved cysteine through the conserved F or W. A D gene is named only where the DNA matches it firmly. Size tells how often a clone was seen (once, few, many) or the class of an expanded clone, and some rows leave it out.

length	V	D	J	size	CDR3	DNA
14	TRBV28	TRBD1	TRBJ1-1	few	CASSYRAGGTEAFF	TGTGCCAGCAGTTATCGCGCAGGGGGCACTGAAGCTTTCTTT
14	TRBV10-3	-	TRBJ2-7	-	CAISFDREGNEQYF	TGTGCCATCAGTTTCGACAGGGAGGGGAACGAGCAGTACTTC
17	TRBV29-1	TRBD1	TRBJ1-2	few	CSVGDRVAPLTVGGYTF	TGCAGCGTCGGGGACAGGGTAGCCCCACTAACGGTGGGTGGCTACACCTTC
16	TRBV6-5	TRBD1	TRBJ2-4	few	CASSYSGQGLGNIQYF	TGTGCCAGCAGTTATTCCGGACAGGGGTTGGGGAACATTCAGTACTTC
17	TRBV5-4	-	TRBJ2-3	few	CASSLGLEPIDTDTQYF	TGTGCCAGCAGCTTGGGACTGGAACCCATTGACACAGATACGCAGTATTTT
12	TRBV2	-	TRBJ2-7	-	CASNRDSYEQYF	TGTGCCAGCAATCGGGACTCCTACGAGCAGTACTTC
17	TRBV4-2	TRBD1	TRBJ2-6	-	CASSQDPGGTGANVLTF	TGTGCCAGCAGCCAAGATCCAGGGGGCACTGGGGCCAACGTCCTGACTTTC
15	TRBV28	-	TRBJ2-5	few	CASSFLAGSQETQYF	TGTGCCAGCAGTTTCCTAGCAGGCTCCCAAGAGACCCAGTACTTC
17	TRBV21-1	-	TRBJ1-2	-	CASSNPGQGAISYGYTF	TGTGCCAGCAGCAATCCGGGACAGGGGGCTATTAGCTATGGCTACACCTTC
12	TRBV5-4	-	TRBJ2-5	few	CASSLWEETQYF	TGTGCCAGCAGCTTGTGGGAAGAGACCCAGTACTTC
14	TRBV18	TRBD1	TRBJ2-7	few	CASSPGTGGYEQYF	TGTGCCAGCTCACCTGGGACAGGGGGGTACGAGCAGTACTTC
13	TRBV30	-	TRBJ1-1	-	CARTTYGDTEAFF	TGTGCTCGAACTACCTACGGAGACACTGAAGCTTTCTTT
15	TRBV4-3	TRBD1	TRBJ2-7	few	CASSQVGTASYEQYF	TGCGCCAGCAGCCAAGTTGGGACAGCCTCCTACGAGCAGTACTTC
15	TRBV28	-	TRBJ2-3	few	CASSPQGSPTDTQYF	TGTGCCAGCAGTCCCCAAGGTAGCCCCACAGATACGCAGTATTTT
13	TRBV30	-	TRBJ1-2	-	CAWKEGGNYGYTF	TGTGCCTGGAAAGAGGGAGGGAACTATGGCTACACCTTC
13	TRBV5-4	TRBD2	TRBJ2-7	few	CASRREGSYEQYF	TGTGCCAGCAGGCGGGAGGGCTCCTACGAGCAGTACTTC
16	TRBV9	TRBD2	TRBJ2-3	-	CASSARLAGGQDTQYF	TGTGCCAGCAGCGCAAGACTAGCGGGGGGGCAAGATACGCAGTATTTT
15	TRBV7-2	TRBD1	TRBJ1-1	few	CASSLEDRPNTEAFF	TGTGCCAGCAGCTTAGAGGACAGGCCGAACACTGAAGCTTTCTTT
18	TRBV4-2	-	TRBJ2-5	-	CASSQEVYRSGGQETQYF	TGTGCCAGCAGCCAAGAAGTTTATCGTTCCGGGGGCCAAGAGACCCAGTACTTC
13	TRBV18	-	TRBJ1-1	-	CASSQGKDTEAFF	TGTGCCAGCTCACAAGGGAAGGACACTGAAGCTTTCTTT
16	TRBV14	TRBD2	TRBJ2-1	-	CASSQRGTSGYNEQFF	TGTGCCAGCAGCCAAAGGGGGACTAGCGGCTACAATGAGCAGTTCTTC
15	TRBV9	-	TRBJ2-3	-	CASSSRGTSTDTQYF	TGTGCCAGCAGCTCTCGCGGGACTAGCACAGATACGCAGTATTTT
13	TRBV11-2	-	TRBJ2-1	few	CASTRGQLTQQFF	TGTGCCAGCACCCGTGGGCAGCTCACCCAGCAGTTCTTC
17	TRBV5-4	TRBD1	TRBJ2-6	few	CASSRTGVLSGANVLTF	TGTGCCAGCAGCAGGACAGGGGTCTTGTCTGGGGCCAACGTCCTGACTTTC
15	TRBV18	-	TRBJ2-7	few	CASSPQGVDTYEQYF	TGTGCCAGCTCACCACAAGGAGTGGACACCTACGAGCAGTACTTC
22	TRBV15	TRBD1	TRBJ2-1	-	CATSREGRWDRGPKDSYNEQFF	TGTGCCACCAGCAGAGAAGGAAGATGGGACAGGGGTCCCAAAGACTCCTACAATGAGCAGTTCTTC
13	TRBV6-6	-	TRBJ2-3	-	CASSSGDFPAQYF	TGTGCCAGCAGCTCCGGGGACTTCCCCGCGCAGTATTTT